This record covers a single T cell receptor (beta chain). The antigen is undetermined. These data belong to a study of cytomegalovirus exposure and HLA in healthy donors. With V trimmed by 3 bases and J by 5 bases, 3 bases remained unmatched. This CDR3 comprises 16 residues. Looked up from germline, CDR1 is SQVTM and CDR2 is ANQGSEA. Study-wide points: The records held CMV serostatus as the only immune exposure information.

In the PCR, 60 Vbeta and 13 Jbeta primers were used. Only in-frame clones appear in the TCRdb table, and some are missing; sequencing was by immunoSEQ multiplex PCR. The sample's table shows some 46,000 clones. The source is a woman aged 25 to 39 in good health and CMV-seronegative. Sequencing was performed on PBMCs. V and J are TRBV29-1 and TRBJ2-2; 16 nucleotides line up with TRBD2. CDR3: CSVEGLAGGRTGELFF. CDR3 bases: TGCAGCGTTGAGGGACTAGCGGGAGGGAGGACCGGGGAGCTGTTTTTT.